This T cell receptor (beta chain) was observed in a study of cytomegalovirus exposure and HLA in healthy donors. Broader study findings: Rarity characterized most TCR sequences, yet some public TCRs appeared in many donors. First-cohort TCR clusters tended to co-occur in the approximately 110 validation repertoires, a later analysis found.

Repertoires were generated with immunoSEQ multiplex PCR, while TCRdb's copy carries only in-frame clones and drops some. This sample has about 220,000 clones, with 75% to 95% found just once. Notes on this clone: What it recognizes is unknown.

The trim removed 5 bases at V and 2 bases at J, leaving 5 bases unmatched. In germline, CDR1 is LNHDA, CDR2 SQIVND (reference sequence). The CDR3 runs to 15 residues. This chain uses TRBV19 with TRBJ2-1, with 8 bases lining up with TRBD2. The clonotype was recovered from a woman aged 18-29 years in good health and CMV-seronegative. The material sequenced was PBMCs. The CDR3 protein is CASSEVAGPYNEQFF. The CDR3, as DNA: TGTGCCAGTAGTGAAGTAGCGGGACCCTACAATGAGCAGTTCTTC.